In its sample, the clone carrying this T cell receptor (beta chain) was seen many times. This record belongs to a study of T cells in Graves' hyperthyroidism and ophthalmopathy. In the study overall: Peripheral blood was collected at initial diagnosis, before any treatment.

RNA transcripts provided the source from which TCR beta CDR3 regions were amplified. The HTBI primer set drove a first-round RT-PCR of the TCR CDR3. TCRdb re-called the multiplex PCR reads with MiXCR, one entry per CDR3 protein. The data contain a few hundred thousand distinct CDR3 sequences, 15% to 20% of them singletons. The germline V gene encodes CDR1 SGDLS and CDR2 YYNGEE. With 2 bases clipped from V and 5 bases from J, the junction kept 5 bases outside the gene matches. The CDR3 loop spans 15 amino acids. This TCR derives from a woman between 35 and 50 years old with Graves' ophthalmopathy. The chain is built from TRBV9 and TRBJ2-2; 8 nucleotides match TRBD2. What was sequenced was blood. DNA for the CDR3: TGTGCCAGCAGCGTTGGACTAGCAAGTACCGGGGAGCTGTTTTTT. It specifies CASSVGLASTGELFF.